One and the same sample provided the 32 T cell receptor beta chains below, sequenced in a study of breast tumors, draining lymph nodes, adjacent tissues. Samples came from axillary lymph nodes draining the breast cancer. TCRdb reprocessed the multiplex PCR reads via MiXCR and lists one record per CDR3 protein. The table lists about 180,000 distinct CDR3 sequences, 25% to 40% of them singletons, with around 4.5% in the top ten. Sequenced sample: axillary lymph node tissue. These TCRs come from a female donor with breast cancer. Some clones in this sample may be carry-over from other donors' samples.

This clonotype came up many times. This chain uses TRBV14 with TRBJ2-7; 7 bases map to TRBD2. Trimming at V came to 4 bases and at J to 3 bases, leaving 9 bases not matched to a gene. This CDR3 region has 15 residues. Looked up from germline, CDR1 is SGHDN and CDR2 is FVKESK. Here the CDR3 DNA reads TGTGCCAGCAGCCTCCGACCAGGCGGGGGCTACGAGCAGTACTTC. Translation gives CASSLRPGGGYEQYF.

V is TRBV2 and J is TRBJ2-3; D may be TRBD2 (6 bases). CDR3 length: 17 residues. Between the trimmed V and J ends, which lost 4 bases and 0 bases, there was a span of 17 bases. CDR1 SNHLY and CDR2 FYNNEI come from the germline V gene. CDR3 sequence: CASSARMAGRSTDTQYF. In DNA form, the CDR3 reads TGTGCCAGCAGTGCTAGGATGGCGGGGCGAAGCACAGATACGCAGTATTTT.

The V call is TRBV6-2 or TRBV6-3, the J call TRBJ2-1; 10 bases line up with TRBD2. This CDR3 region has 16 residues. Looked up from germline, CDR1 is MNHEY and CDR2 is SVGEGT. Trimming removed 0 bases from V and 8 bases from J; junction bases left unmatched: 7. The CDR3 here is CASSYSGSGRLDEQFF. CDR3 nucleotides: TGTGCCAGCAGTTACTCTGGTAGCGGGAGGCTGGATGAGCAGTTCTTC.

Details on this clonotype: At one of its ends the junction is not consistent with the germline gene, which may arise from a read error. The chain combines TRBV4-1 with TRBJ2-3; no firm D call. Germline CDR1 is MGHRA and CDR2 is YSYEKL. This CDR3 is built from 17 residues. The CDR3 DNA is TGCGCCAGCGGCCAAGATCGCAGCAACCTATTCACAGATACGCAGTGTTTT. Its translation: CASGQDRSNLFTDTQCF.

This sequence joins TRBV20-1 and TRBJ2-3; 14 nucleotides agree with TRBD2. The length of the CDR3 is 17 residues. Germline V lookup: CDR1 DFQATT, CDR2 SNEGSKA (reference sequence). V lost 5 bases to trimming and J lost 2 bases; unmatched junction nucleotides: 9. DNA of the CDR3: TGCAGTGCTCGAAGACTAGCGGGGGGGCAGTACACAGATACGCAGTATTTT. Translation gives CSARRLAGGQYTDTQYF.

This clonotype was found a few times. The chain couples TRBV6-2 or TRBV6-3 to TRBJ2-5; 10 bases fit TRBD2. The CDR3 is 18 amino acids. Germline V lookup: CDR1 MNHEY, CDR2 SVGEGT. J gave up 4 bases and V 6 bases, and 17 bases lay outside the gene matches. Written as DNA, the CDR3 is TGTGCCAGCAGCCAGCTACTCCTAGCGGGGGCCCGAGGAGAGACCCAGTACTTC. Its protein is CASSQLLLAGARGETQYF.

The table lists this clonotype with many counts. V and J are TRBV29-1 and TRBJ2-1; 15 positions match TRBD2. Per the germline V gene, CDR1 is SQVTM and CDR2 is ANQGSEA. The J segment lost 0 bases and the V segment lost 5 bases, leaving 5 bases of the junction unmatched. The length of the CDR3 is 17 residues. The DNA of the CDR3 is TGCAGCGTTACCTGGACTAGCGGGAGGGCCTCCTACAATGAGCAGTTCTTC. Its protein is CSVTWTSGRASYNEQFF.

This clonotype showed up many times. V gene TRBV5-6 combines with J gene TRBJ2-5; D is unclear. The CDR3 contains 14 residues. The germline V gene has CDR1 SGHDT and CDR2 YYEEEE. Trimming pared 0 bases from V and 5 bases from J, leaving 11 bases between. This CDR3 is CASSLAGLGETQYF. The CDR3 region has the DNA TGTGCCAGCAGCTTGGCGGGTTTGGGGGAGACCCAGTACTTC.

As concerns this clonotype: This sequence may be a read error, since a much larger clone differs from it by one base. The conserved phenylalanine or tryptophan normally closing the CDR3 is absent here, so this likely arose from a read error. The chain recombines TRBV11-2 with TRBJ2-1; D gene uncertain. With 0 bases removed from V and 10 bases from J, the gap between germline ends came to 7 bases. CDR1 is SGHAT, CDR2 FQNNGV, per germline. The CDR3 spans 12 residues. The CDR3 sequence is CASSLEGWEQFS. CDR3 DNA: TGTGCCAGCAGCTTAGAGGGCTGGGAGCAGTTCTCC.

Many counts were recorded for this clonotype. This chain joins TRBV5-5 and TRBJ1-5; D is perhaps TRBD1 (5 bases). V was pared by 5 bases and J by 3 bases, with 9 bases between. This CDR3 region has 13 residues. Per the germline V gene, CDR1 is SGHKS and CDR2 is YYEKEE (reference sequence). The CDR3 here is CASRNGTNQPQHF. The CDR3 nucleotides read TGTGCCAGCAGAAATGGGACCAATCAGCCCCAGCATTTT.

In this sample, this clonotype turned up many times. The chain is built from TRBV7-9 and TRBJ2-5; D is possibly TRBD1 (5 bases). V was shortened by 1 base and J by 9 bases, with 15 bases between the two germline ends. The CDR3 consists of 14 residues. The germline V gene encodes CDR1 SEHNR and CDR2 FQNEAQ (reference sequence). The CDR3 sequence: CASSLGVGEGSQYF. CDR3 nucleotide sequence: TGTGCCAGCAGCTTAGGGGTAGGGGAAGGGTCCCAGTACTTC.

The CDR3 coding sequence is TGTGCCAGCAGTACCGTGGCCTACAATGAGCAGTTCTTC. Protein: CASSTVAYNEQFF. The chain couples TRBV7-6 to TRBJ2-1; the D is unclear. Germline V lookup: CDR1 SGHVS, CDR2 FNYEAQ. CDR3 length equals 13 residues. V was clipped by 6 bases and J by 2 bases, with 8 bases between them.

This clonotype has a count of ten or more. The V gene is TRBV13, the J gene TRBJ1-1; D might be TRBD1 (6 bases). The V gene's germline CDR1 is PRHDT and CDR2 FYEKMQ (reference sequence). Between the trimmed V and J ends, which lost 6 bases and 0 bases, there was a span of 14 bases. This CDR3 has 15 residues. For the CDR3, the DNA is TGTGCCAGCAGGCCTAGGGGGGGTCTGAACACTGAAGCTTTCTTT. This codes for CASRPRGGLNTEAFF. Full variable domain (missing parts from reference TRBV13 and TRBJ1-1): AAGVIQSPRHLIKEKRETATLKCYPIPRHDTVYWYQQGPGQDPQFLISFYEKMQSDKGSIPDRFSAQQFSDYHSELNMSSLELGDSALYFCASRPRGGLNTEAFFGQGTRLTVV.

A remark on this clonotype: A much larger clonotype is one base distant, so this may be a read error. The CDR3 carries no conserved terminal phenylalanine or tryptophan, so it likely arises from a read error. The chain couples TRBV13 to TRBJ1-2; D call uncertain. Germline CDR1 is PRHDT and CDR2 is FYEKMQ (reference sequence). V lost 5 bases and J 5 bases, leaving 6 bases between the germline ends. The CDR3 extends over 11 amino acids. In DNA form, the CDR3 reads TGTGCCAGCAGCGCGGGTTATGGCTACACCCTC. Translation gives CASSAGYGYTL.

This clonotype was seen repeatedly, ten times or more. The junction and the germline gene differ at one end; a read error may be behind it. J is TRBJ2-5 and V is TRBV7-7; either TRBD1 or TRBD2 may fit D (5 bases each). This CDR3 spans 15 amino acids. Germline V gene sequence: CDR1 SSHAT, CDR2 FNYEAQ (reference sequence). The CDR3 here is CASSPTGRDQETQYF. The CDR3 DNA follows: TGTGCTAGCAGCCCTACGGGACGGGACCAAGAGACCCAGTACTTC.

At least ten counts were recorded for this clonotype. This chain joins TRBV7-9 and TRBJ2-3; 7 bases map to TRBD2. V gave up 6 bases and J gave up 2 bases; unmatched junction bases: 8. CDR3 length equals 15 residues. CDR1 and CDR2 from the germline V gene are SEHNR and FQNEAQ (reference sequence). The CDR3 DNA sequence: TGTGCCAGCAGGACTAGCCGGTTGATCACAGATACGCAGTATTTT. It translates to CASRTSRLITDTQYF. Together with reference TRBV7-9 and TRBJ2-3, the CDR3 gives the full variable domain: DTGVSQNPRHKITKRGQNVTFRCDPISEHNRLYWYRQTLGQGPEFLTYFQNEAQLEKSRLLSDRFSAERPKGSFSTLEIQRTEQGDSAMYLCASRTSRLITDTQYFGPGTRLTVL.

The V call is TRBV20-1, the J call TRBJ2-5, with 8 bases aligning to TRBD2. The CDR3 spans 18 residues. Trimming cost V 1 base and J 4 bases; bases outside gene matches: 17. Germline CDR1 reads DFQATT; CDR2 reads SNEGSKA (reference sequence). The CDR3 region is CSARVGDYREGFRETQYF. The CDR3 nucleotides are TGCAGTGCTAGAGTTGGGGACTACCGGGAGGGCTTTCGAGAGACCCAGTACTTC.

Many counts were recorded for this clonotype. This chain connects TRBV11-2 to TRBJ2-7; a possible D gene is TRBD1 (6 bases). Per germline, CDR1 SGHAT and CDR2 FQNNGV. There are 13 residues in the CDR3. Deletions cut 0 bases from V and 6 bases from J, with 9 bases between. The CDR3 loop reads CASSLEGAGEQYF. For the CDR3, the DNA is TGTGCCAGCAGCTTAGAGGGGGCGGGCGAGCAGTACTTC.

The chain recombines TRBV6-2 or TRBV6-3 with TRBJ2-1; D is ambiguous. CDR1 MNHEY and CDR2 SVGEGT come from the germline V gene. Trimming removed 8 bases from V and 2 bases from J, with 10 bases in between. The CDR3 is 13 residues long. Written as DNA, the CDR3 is TGTGCCAGCGCCAGTCGTCCCTACAATGAGCAGTTCTTC. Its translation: CASASRPYNEQFF.

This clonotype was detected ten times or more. CDR3 region: CATSGSGGAGEQYF. The CDR3 coding sequence is TGTGCCACCAGTGGGTCCGGGGGCGCGGGGGAGCAGTACTTC. The V and J genes are TRBV24-1 and TRBJ2-7, with D possibly called TRBD1 or TRBD2 (6 bases each). Between the trimmed V and J ends, which lost 5 bases and 7 bases, there was a span of 17 bases. The CDR3 is made up of 14 amino acids. CDR1 and CDR2 from the germline V gene are KGHDR and SFDVKD.

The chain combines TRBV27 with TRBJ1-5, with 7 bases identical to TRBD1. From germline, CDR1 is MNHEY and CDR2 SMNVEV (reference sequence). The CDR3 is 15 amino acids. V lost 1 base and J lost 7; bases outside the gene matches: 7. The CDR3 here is CASSLYPRGKQPQHF. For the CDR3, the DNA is TGTGCCAGCAGTTTATACCCCAGGGGGAAACAGCCCCAGCATTTT.

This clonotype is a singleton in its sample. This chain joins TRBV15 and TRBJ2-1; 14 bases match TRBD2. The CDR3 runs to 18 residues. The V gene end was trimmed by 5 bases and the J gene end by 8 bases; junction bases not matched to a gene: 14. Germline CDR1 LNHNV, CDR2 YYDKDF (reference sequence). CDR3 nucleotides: TGTGCCACCAGCGCCCTTTCGAGGACTAGCGGGGGGCACTATGAGCAGTTCTTC. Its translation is CATSALSRTSGGHYEQFF. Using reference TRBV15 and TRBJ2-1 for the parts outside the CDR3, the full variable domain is DAMVIQNPRYQVTQFGKPVTLSCSQTLNHNVMYWYQQKSSQAPKLLFHYYDKDFNNEADTPDNFQSRRPNTSFCFLDIRSPGLGDTAMYLCATSALSRTSGGHYEQFFGPGTRLTVL.

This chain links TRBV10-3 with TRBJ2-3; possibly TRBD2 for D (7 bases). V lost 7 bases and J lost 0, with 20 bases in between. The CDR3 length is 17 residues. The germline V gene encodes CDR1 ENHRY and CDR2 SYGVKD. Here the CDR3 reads CAITYRGDKSSTDTQYF. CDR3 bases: TGTGCCATCACCTATCGGGGGGACAAGTCTAGCACAGATACGCAGTATTTT.

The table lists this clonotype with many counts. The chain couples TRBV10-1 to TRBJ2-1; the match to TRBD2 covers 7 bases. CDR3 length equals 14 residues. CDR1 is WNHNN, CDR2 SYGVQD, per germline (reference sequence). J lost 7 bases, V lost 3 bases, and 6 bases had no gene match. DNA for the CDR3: TGCGCCAGCAGTGACTCGGGACTACAAAATGAGCAGTTCTTC. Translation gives CASSDSGLQNEQFF.

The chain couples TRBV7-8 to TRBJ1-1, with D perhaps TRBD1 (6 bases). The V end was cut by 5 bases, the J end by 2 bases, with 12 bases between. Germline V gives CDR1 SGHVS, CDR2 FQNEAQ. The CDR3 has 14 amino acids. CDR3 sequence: CASSPGHQNTEAFF. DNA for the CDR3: TGTGCCAGCAGCCCGGGACATCAAAACACTGAAGCTTTCTTT.

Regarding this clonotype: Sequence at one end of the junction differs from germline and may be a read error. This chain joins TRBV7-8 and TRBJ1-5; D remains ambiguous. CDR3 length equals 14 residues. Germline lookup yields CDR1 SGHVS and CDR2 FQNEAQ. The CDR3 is CASSLQPSNQPQQF. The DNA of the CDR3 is TGTGCCAGCAGCCTCCAACCGAGCAATCAGCCCCAGCAGTTT. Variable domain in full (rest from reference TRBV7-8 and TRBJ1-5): GAGVSQSPRYKVAKRGQDVALRCDPISGHVSLFWYQQALGQGPEFLTYFQNEAQLDKSGLPSDRFFAERPEGSVSTLKIQRTQQEDSAVYLCASSLQPSNQPQQFGDGTRLSIL.

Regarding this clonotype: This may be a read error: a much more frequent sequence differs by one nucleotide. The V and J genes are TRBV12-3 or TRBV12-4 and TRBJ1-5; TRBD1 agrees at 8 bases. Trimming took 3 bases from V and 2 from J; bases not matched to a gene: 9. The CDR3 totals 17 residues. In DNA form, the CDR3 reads TGTGCCAGCAGTTTTGGAGACAGGGGTTATGGCAATCAGCCCCAGCATTTT. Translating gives CASSFGDRGYGNQPQHF.

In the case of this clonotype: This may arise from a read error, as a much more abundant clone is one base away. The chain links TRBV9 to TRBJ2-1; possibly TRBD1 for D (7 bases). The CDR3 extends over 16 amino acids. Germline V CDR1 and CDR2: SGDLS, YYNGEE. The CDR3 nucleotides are TGTGCCAGCAGCGAGGAGGGTCAGGGGGGCTACAATGTGCAGTTCTTC. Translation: CASSEEGQGGYNVQFF.

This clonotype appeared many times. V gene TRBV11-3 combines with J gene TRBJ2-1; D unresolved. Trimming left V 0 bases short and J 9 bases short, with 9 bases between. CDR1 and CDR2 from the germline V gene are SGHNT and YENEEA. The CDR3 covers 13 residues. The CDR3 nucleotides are TGTGCCAGCAGCTTAGAGGAGATTGGTGAGCAGTTCTTC. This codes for CASSLEEIGEQFF.

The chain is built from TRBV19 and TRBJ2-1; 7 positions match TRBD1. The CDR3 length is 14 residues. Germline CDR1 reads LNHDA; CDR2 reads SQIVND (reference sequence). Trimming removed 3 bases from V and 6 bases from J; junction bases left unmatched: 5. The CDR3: CASSMTGRGNEQFF. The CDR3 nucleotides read TGTGCCAGTAGTATGACAGGGAGAGGCAATGAGCAGTTCTTC.

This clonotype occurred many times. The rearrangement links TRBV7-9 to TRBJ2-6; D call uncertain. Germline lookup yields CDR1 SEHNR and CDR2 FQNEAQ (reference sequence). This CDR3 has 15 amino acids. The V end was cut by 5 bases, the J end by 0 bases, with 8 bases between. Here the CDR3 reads CASSLVISGANVLTF. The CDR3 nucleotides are TGTGCCAGCAGCCTGGTTATCTCTGGGGCCAACGTCCTGACTTTC.

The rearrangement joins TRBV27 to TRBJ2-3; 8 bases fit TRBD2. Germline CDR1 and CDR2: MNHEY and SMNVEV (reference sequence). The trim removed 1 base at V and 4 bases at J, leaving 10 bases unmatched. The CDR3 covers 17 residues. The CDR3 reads CASSLFSGGRFADTQYF. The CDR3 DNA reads TGTGCCAGCAGTTTATTCTCGGGCGGGAGGTTCGCAGATACGCAGTATTTT.